The text below deals with one T cell receptor (beta chain). What it binds is not known. The assay was immunoSEQ multiplex PCR, and TCRdb's table has in-frame clones only and misses some. The sample yields approximately 200,000 clones, roughly nine tenths seen once. The data are from a study of T cell responses to AZD1222 COVID-19 vaccine. Study-wide findings and caveats: Samples come after the peak T cell response, not at day 14. Unmutated regions of variants are reportedly targeted by nearly half of spike-specific TCRs.

V shed 4 bases and J 5 bases; nucleotides not matched to a gene: 5. This CDR3 has 16 residues. The V gene's germline CDR1 is MDHEN and CDR2 SYDVKM. The chain links TRBV28 to TRBJ2-3; TRBD2 matches at 14 bases. This TCR was recovered from an adult who received the AZD1222 COVID-19 vaccine. Sample: peripheral blood, taken 28 days after the second AZD1222 dose. CDR3 bases: TGTGCCAGCAGTTCGGGACTAGCGGGGGAAAGAGATACGCAGTATTTT. This codes for CASSSGLAGERDTQYF.